This TCR beta chain was sequenced in a study of blood T cell repertoires in COVID-19. Whole-study context: PBMCs, B-cell-depleted T cells, or T cells provided the cDNA or gDNA that made up the material.

Trimming cost V 7 bases and J 6 bases, with 18 bases left between them. The CDR3 consists of 14 residues. CDR1 and CDR2 (germline): MNHEY, SVGAGI. The table came from immunoSEQ multiplex PCR; TCRdb's copy has only in-frame clones and leaves some out. The table shows about 140,000 clones, with around 87% occurring only once. This receptor was obtained from a man aged 55-75 years who had recovered from COVID-19. Material: PBMCs or T cells enriched from blood (not recorded which). The chain is built from TRBV6-5 and TRBJ1-2; D is undetermined. CDR3 residues: CASMAGRRLDGYTF. CDR3 DNA: TGTGCCAGCATGGCCGGCCGCCGACTAGATGGCTACACCTTC.